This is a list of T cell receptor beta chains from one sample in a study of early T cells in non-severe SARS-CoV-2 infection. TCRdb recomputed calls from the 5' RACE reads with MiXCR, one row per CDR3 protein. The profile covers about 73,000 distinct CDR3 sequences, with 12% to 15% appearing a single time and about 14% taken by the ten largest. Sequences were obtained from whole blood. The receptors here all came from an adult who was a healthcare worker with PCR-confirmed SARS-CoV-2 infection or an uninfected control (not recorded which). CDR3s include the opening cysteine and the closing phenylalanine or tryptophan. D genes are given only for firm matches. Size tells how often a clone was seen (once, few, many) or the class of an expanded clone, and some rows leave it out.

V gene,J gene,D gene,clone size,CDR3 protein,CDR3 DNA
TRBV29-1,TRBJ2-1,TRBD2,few,CSVMPGTSGGAKFF,TGCAGCGTTATGCCCGGGACTAGCGGGGGGGCGAAGTTCTTC
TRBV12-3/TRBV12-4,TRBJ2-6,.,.,CASMVSGANVLTF,TGTGCCAGCATGGTATCTGGGGCCAACGTCCTGACTTTC
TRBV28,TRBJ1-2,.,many,CASSAPRRAIYGYTF,TGTGCCAGCAGTGCCCCCCGGCGGGCCATCTATGGCTACACCTTC
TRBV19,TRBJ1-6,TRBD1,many,CASSIRDREAPLHF,TGTGCCAGTAGTATCCGGGACAGGGAGGCACCCCTCCACTTT
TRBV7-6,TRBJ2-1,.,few,CASSLSWRAGNEQFF,TGTGCCAGCAGCTTAAGTTGGAGGGCAGGGAATGAGCAGTTCTTC
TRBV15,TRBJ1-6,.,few,CATSRDLSGAGSPLHF,TGTGCCACCAGCAGAGATCTATCAGGAGCGGGGTCACCCCTCCACTTT
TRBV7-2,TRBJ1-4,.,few,CASSLADGGREKLFF,TGTGCCAGCAGCTTAGCTGACGGAGGGCGTGAAAAACTGTTTTTT
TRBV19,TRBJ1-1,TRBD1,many,CASATWGQGITEAFF,TGTGCCAGCGCCACCTGGGGACAGGGGATCACTGAAGCTTTCTTT
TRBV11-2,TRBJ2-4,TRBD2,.,CASSLGAGLAKNIQYF,TGTGCCAGCAGCTTAGGAGCGGGGTTAGCCAAAAACATTCAGTACTTC
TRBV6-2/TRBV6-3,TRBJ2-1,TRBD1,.,CASSPNDRGEYNEQFF,TGTGCCAGCAGCCCTAATGACAGGGGCGAATACAATGAGCAGTTCTTC
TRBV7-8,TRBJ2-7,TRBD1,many,CASSSRQGPSYEQYF,TGTGCCAGCAGCTCACGACAGGGCCCCTCCTACGAGCAGTACTTC
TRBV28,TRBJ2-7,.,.,CASHLEDRPYEQYF,TGTGCCAGCCATCTGGAGGACAGACCCTACGAGCAGTACTTC
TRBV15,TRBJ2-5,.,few,CATSRDPRGQETQYF,TGTGCCACCAGCAGAGATCCGCGGGGACAAGAGACCCAGTACTTC
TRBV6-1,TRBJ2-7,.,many,CASSEEARQRVSYEQYF,TGTGCCAGCAGTGAAGAGGCGAGACAGCGGGTCTCCTACGAGCAGTACTTC
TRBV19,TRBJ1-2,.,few,CASSSNQQGWSDYTF,TGTGCCAGTAGTTCCAATCAACAGGGTTGGTCTGACTACACCTTC
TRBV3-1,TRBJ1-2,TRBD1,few,CASSRSLDRGFGYTF,TGTGCCAGCAGCCGCTCACTGGACAGGGGGTTTGGCTACACCTTC
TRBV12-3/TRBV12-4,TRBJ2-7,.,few,CASSFHYEQYF,TGTGCCAGCAGTTTTCACTACGAGCAGTACTTC
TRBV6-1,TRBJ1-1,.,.,CASRWARTEAFF,TGTGCCAGCAGGTGGGCACGGACTGAAGCTTTCTTT
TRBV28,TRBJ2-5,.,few,CASSPRRGETQYF,TGTGCCAGCAGTCCCCGTAGGGGAGAGACCCAGTACTTC
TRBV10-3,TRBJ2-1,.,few,CATNPSSYNEQFF,TGTGCCACGAATCCTAGCTCCTACAATGAGCAGTTCTTC
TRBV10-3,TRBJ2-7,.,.,CAISDTNYEQYF,TGTGCCATCAGTGACACCAACTACGAGCAGTACTTC
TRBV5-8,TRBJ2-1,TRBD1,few,CASKNRGSSYNEQFF,TGTGCCAGCAAGAACAGGGGGAGCTCCTACAATGAGCAGTTCTTC
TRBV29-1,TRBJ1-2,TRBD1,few,CSVRNEDRETF,TGCAGCGTCCGGAACGAGGACAGGGAGACCTTC
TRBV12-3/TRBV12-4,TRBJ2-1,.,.,CASSSGQSINEQFF,TGTGCCAGCAGCTCCGGACAGTCAATCAATGAGCAGTTCTTC
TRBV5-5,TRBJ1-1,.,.,CASSLWPYTEAFF,TGTGCCAGCAGCTTGTGGCCTTACACTGAAGCTTTCTTT
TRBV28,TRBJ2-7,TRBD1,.,CASTGTGNYEQYF,TGTGCCAGCACCGGGACAGGAAACTACGAGCAGTACTTC
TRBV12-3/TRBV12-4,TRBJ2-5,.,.,CASSLRGERQETQYF,TGTGCCAGCAGTTTGCGTGGGGAGCGCCAAGAGACCCAGTACTTC
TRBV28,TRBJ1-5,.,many,CASSLETGYTRPQHF,TGTGCCAGCAGTTTAGAGACCGGTTATACCCGGCCCCAGCATTTT
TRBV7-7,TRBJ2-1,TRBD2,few,CASSLLTGTSGYNEQFF,TGTGCCAGCAGCTTACTTACCGGGACTAGCGGGTACAATGAGCAGTTCTTC
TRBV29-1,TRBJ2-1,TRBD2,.,CSVPGGSYNEQFF,TGCAGCGTCCCGGGGGGATCGTACAATGAGCAGTTCTTC
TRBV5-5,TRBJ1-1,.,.,CASSSKWAEAEAFF,TGTGCCAGCAGCTCAAAGTGGGCAGAGGCTGAAGCTTTCTTT
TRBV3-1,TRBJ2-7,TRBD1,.,CASRRQGAHEQYF,TGTGCCAGCAGACGTCAGGGGGCCCACGAGCAGTACTTC
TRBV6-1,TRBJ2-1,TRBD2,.,CASRGLAGGQGEQFF,TGTGCCAGCAGGGGACTAGCGGGGGGGCAGGGTGAGCAGTTCTTC
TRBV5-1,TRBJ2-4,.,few,CASSTLTGQGMNIQYF,TGCGCCAGCAGCACTCTCACCGGCCAGGGGATGAACATTCAGTACTTC
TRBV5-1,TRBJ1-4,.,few,CASSQQGPPEKLFF,TGCGCCAGCAGCCAACAGGGCCCACCCGAAAAACTGTTTTTT
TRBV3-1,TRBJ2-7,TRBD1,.,CASSQWNAGTGTHEQYF,TGTGCCAGCAGCCAATGGAACGCCGGGACAGGGACCCACGAGCAGTACTTC
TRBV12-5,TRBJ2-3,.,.,CASVPTSTDTQYF,TGTGCTAGTGTCCCGACTAGCACAGATACGCAGTATTTT
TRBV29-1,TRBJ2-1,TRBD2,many,CSVGRLAGYNEQFF,TGCAGCGTTGGGCGGCTAGCGGGGTACAATGAGCAGTTCTTC
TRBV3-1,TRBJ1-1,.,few,CASSQVMLAEAFF,TGTGCCAGCAGCCAGGTAATGTTGGCTGAAGCTTTCTTT
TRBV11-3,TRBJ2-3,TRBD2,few,CASSGGDTDTQYF,TGTGCCAGTAGCGGGGGGGACACAGATACGCAGTATTTT
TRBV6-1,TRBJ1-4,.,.,CASRGLDEKLFF,TGTGCCAGCAGGGGACTAGATGAAAAACTGTTTTTT
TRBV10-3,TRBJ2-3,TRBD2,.,CAISPGKRGDADTQYF,TGTGCCATCAGCCCCGGGAAGCGGGGAGACGCAGATACGCAGTATTTT
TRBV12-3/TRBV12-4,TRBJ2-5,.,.,CASSGNSFWETQYF,TGTGCCAGCAGTGGGAATAGCTTCTGGGAGACCCAGTACTTC
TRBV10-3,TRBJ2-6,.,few,CATRPLGANVLTF,TGTGCCACCCGACCGCTAGGGGCCAACGTCCTGACTTTC
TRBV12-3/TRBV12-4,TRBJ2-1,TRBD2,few,CASSSVAGTYNEQFF,TGTGCCAGCAGTTCTGTAGCGGGGACCTACAATGAGCAGTTCTTC
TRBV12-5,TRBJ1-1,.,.,CASGRLITGTEAFF,TGTGCTAGTGGACGGCTTATAACAGGGACTGAAGCTTTCTTT
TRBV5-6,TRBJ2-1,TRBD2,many,CASSSTSGGPYYNEQFF,TGTGCCAGCAGCTCGACTAGCGGGGGGCCCTACTACAATGAGCAGTTCTTC
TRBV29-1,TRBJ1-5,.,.,CSVQDINSNQPQHF,TGCAGCGTCCAGGACATTAATAGCAATCAGCCCCAGCATTTT
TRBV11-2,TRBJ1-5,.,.,CASSLNLNQPQHF,TGTGCCAGCAGCCTTAACCTCAATCAGCCCCAGCATTTT
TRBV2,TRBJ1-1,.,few,CASSDLRINTEAFF,TGTGCCAGCAGTGATCTACGGATAAACACTGAAGCTTTCTTT
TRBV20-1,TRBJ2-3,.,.,CSARGGPRPFTDTQYF,TGCAGTGCTAGAGGTGGGCCTCGACCCTTCACAGATACGCAGTATTTT
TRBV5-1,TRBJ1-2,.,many,CASSLSPENYGYTF,TGCGCCAGCAGCTTGTCCCCAGAAAACTATGGCTACACCTTC
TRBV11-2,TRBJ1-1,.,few,CASSLDQGLNTEAFF,TGTGCCAGCAGCTTAGATCAGGGGCTGAACACTGAAGCTTTCTTT
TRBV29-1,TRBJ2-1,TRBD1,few,CSVEDRSTSYNEQFF,TGCAGCGTTGAGGACAGGAGTACCTCCTACAATGAGCAGTTCTTC
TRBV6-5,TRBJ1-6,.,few,CASSNPLRAGPSSYNSPLHF,TGTGCCAGCAGCAACCCCCTTCGTGCAGGGCCAAGCTCCTATAATTCACCCCTCCACTTT
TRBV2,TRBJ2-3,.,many,CASMLAPDTQYF,TGTGCCAGCATGCTAGCCCCAGATACGCAGTATTTT